These 29 T cell receptor beta chains originate from one sample sequenced in a study of cytomegalovirus exposure and HLA in healthy donors. PCR employed 60 Vbeta and 13 Jbeta primers. Libraries were prepared by immunoSEQ multiplex PCR; TCRdb keeps only in-frame clonotypes and omits some of them. This sample has over 150,000 clones; about four fifths occur once, and the top ten carry approximately 7.7%. The material sequenced was PBMCs. The receptors stem from a man aged 30 to 39 in good health and CMV-seropositive.

The chain links TRBV27 to TRBJ1-2, with D perhaps matching TRBD1 (5 bases). V gave up 3 bases and J gave up 4 bases, with 15 bases separating them. The CDR3 is 15 residues long. The germline V gene encodes CDR1 MNHEY and CDR2 SMNVEV (reference sequence). CDR3 amino acids: CASSLGFGGTYGYTF. The CDR3 DNA sequence: TGTGCCAGCAGTTTGGGCTTCGGGGGTACCTATGGCTACACCTTC.

With regard to this clone: The same CDR3 can be traced to other DNA sequences in this sample. The rearrangement uses TRBV6-5 and TRBJ1-2, with D possibly matching TRBD1 (6 bases). Trimming removed 0 bases at V and 8 bases at J, with 10 bases between. The germline CDR1 and CDR2 sequences are MNHEY and SVGAGI. The CDR3 length is 13 residues. CDR3 protein: CASSYSPGAGYTF. For the CDR3, the DNA is TGTGCCAGCAGTTACTCGCCAGGGGCCGGCTACACCTTC.

This clone was detected once. This chain joins TRBV11-2 and TRBJ2-5; 9 nucleotides agree with TRBD2. CDR1 and CDR2 from the germline V gene are SGHAT and FQNNGV. This CDR3 region has 14 residues. V lost 5 bases, J lost 5 bases, and 6 bases stayed unmatched. The CDR3 DNA reads as TGTGCCAGCAGCCATCTAGCGGGGCCGGAGACCCAGTACTTC. Translating it yields CASSHLAGPETQYF.

The chain employs TRBV25-1 and TRBJ1-5; D is unclear. CDR1 MGHDK and CDR2 SYGVNS come from the germline V gene. The CDR3 has 14 residues. V gave up 4 bases and J gave up 4 bases, with 11 bases separating them. The CDR3 reads CASSGVAGNQPQHF. The DNA of the CDR3 is TGTGCCAGCAGTGGGGTAGCGGGGAATCAGCCCCAGCATTTT.

This rearrangement joins TRBV7-2 to TRBJ2-2; D possibly corresponds to TRBD1 (6 bases). Per the germline V gene, CDR1 is SGHTA and CDR2 is FQGNSA. V lost 3 bases and J 8 bases, leaving 19 bases between the germline ends. This CDR3 has 16 residues. The CDR3 reads CASSFTGTRVAGELFF. Here the CDR3 DNA reads TGTGCCAGCAGCTTCACCGGGACACGGGTCGCGGGGGAGCTGTTTTTT.

This clone has just a few counts. CDR3 in DNA: TGTGCCAGCAGCTCGTTAATAGATGAAGCTTTCTTT. Protein product: CASSSLIDEAFF. The genes are TRBV5-5 and TRBJ1-1; D not certain. The CDR3 length is 12 residues. CDR1 and CDR2 from the germline V gene are SGHKS and YYEKEE (reference sequence). The V and J ends lost 3 bases and 7 bases respectively, with 10 bases between them.

This chain connects TRBV29-1 to TRBJ2-3, with 9 bases fitting TRBD2. V gave up 2 bases and J gave up 5 bases; unmatched junction bases: 8. Germline V gene lookup returns CDR1 SQVTM and CDR2 ANQGSEA. The CDR3 covers 15 residues. The CDR3 loop reads CSVERGGGAGDTQYF. DNA of the CDR3: TGCAGCGTTGAAAGGGGCGGGGGGGCAGGAGATACGCAGTATTTT.

This chain links TRBV7-8 with TRBJ1-3; a possible D gene is TRBD1 (5 bases). Germline values: CDR1 SGHVS, CDR2 FQNEAQ. The CDR3 sequence is 17 residues long. V lost 6 bases, J lost 0 bases, and 18 bases lay in between. This chain's CDR3 is CASSSYLDTSSGNTIYF. CDR3 nucleotides: TGTGCCAGCAGTAGTTACCTGGACACAAGCTCTGGAAACACCATATATTTT.

V usage is TRBV5-1 and J usage is TRBJ2-3; TRBD2 aligns across 9 bases. The CDR3 contains 14 residues. CDR1 is SGHRS and CDR2 is YFSETQ in the germline V gene. V trimming: 5 bases; J trimming: 2 bases; junction bases outside the gene matches: 3. The CDR3 region is CASSRGGATDTQYF. The CDR3 region has the DNA TGCGCCAGCAGTCGCGGGGGGGCCACAGATACGCAGTATTTT.

The V call is TRBV7-2, the J call TRBJ2-1; D is unclear. This CDR3 region has 15 residues. CDR1 is SGHTA, CDR2 FQGNSA, per germline. The V and J ends lost 3 bases and 0 bases respectively, with 9 bases between them. The CDR3 DNA reads as TGTGCCAGCAGCTTCTCGACTGCCTCCTACAATGAGCAGTTCTTC. It specifies CASSFSTASYNEQFF.

The V gene is TRBV30, the J gene TRBJ1-5, with 7 nucleotides matching TRBD1. Germline CDR1 reads GTSNPN; CDR2 reads SVGIG (reference sequence). The CDR3 totals 13 residues. V shed 5 bases and J 4 bases; nucleotides not matched to a gene: 5. CDR3 residues: CAWDRVGNQPQHF. The CDR3, as DNA: TGTGCCTGGGACAGGGTTGGAAATCAGCCCCAGCATTTT.

For the CDR3, the DNA is TGCGCCAGCAGCCAAGTTCAGGGGGCTGAAGCTTTCTTT. The encoded protein is CASSQVQGAEAFF. The chain recombines TRBV4-3 with TRBJ1-1, with 7 bases fitting TRBD1. The CDR3 loop spans 13 amino acids. Germline CDR1 is LGHNA and CDR2 is YSLEER. The V and J ends lost 1 base and 6 bases, in that order; junction bases with no gene match: 2.

This clone was counted once. The J gene is TRBJ2-1, the V gene TRBV11-2, with TRBD2 matching 9 bases. CDR1 is SGHAT and CDR2 is FQNNGV in the germline V gene. J lost 4 bases, V lost 4 bases, and 11 bases had no gene match. CDR3 length: 17 residues. The CDR3 nucleotides read TGTGCCAGCAGCTCGCTTGGGGGGGCGGGAGGGTACAATGAGCAGTTCTTC. Encoded protein: CASSSLGGAGGYNEQFF. Full variable domain (missing parts from reference TRBV11-2 and TRBJ2-1): EAGVAQSPRYKIIEKRQSVAFWCNPISGHATLYWYQQILGQGPKLLIQFQNNGVVDDSQLPKDRFSAERLKGVDSTLKIQPAKLEDSAVYLCASSSLGGAGGYNEQFFGPGTRLTVL.

The CDR3 coding sequence is TGTGCCAGCAGACTCGGGACAGGGGTTAACACTGAAGCTTTCTTT. Protein: CASRLGTGVNTEAFF. The rearrangement links TRBV6-5 to TRBJ1-1; 10 nucleotides align to TRBD1. V was clipped by 6 bases and J by 2 bases; unmatched bases: 6. CDR1 is MNHEY and CDR2 is SVGAGI in the germline V gene. This CDR3 is 15 amino acids long.

This chain connects TRBV25-1 to TRBJ1-1; 9 positions agree with TRBD1. V was pared by 6 bases and J by 7 bases, with 3 bases of the junction left unmatched. Germline CDR1 and CDR2: MGHDK and SYGVNS. The CDR3 is 12 residues long. The CDR3 spells CASRQGALEAFF. In nucleotides, the CDR3 is TGTGCCAGCAGACAGGGGGCGCTTGAAGCTTTCTTT.

The gene calls are TRBV6-5 and TRBJ1-1, with no clear D. V was pared by 5 bases and J by 5 bases, with 12 bases between. From germline, CDR1 is MNHEY and CDR2 SVGAGI. The CDR3 is made up of 13 amino acids. CDR3 residues: CASSLPRGTEAFF. The CDR3 DNA reads as TGTGCCAGCAGTCTCCCTAGAGGGACTGAAGCTTTCTTT.

A note on this clone: Different DNA sequences within this sample yield the same CDR3. The chain links TRBV30 to TRBJ1-1; D remains unclear. This CDR3 is 11 amino acids long. The V end was cut by 7 bases, the J end by 1 base, with 7 bases between. The germline V gene encodes CDR1 GTSNPN and CDR2 SVGIG (reference sequence). The CDR3 region has the DNA TGTGCCTACGATAGGAACACTGAAGCTTTCTTT. As protein: CAYDRNTEAFF.

The chain joins TRBV6-1 to TRBJ2-7, with 7 bases matching TRBD1. This CDR3 region has 15 residues. Per germline, CDR1 MNHNS and CDR2 SASEGT. V was pared by 5 bases and J by 0 bases, with 7 bases of the junction left unmatched. The DNA for the CDR3 is TGTGCCAGCAGTCTGGGACAGCGAAACTCCTACGAGCAGTACTTC. Amino acids: CASSLGQRNSYEQYF.

The chain joins TRBV11-2 to TRBJ2-7, with 7 bases aligning to TRBD2. Trimming took 6 bases from V and 2 from J; bases not matched to a gene: 4. Looked up from germline, CDR1 is SGHAT and CDR2 is FQNNGV. This CDR3 contains 13 residues. CDR3 nucleotide sequence: TGTGCCAGCAGTTCAGGGACTACCTACGAGCAGTACTTC. It specifies CASSSGTTYEQYF.

The chain recombines TRBV30 with TRBJ1-1; no clear D gene. Germline CDR1 and CDR2: GTSNPN and SVGIG (reference sequence). The CDR3 has 11 amino acids. The V and J ends lost 4 bases and 8 bases respectively, with 11 bases between them. The CDR3: CAWTVGREAFF. The CDR3 DNA sequence: TGTGCCTGGACCGTGGGGAGGGAAGCTTTCTTT.

The chain links TRBV6-5 to TRBJ1-1; D not resolved. Germline-derived CDR1 and CDR2 are MNHEY and SVGAGI. The CDR3 contains 12 residues. Trimming shortened V by 6 bases and J by 4 bases, and 9 bases separated the two germline ends. The CDR3 DNA reads as TGTGCCAGCAGCCGAGGATCCACTGAAGCTTTCTTT. This translates into CASSRGSTEAFF.

The rearrangement uses TRBV30 and TRBJ1-1; 7 bases line up with TRBD1. This CDR3 comprises 13 residues. V dropped 4 bases and J dropped 5; count of bases not matched to a gene: 7. Germline CDR1 reads GTSNPN; CDR2 reads SVGIG (reference sequence). CDR3 sequence reads: CAWIRQGGTEAFF. CDR3 sequence (DNA): TGTGCCTGGATTAGACAGGGAGGAACTGAAGCTTTCTTT. Combining the CDR3 with reference TRBV30 and TRBJ1-1 gives the whole variable domain SQTIHQWPATLVQPVGSPLSLECTVEGTSNPNLYWYRQAAGRGLQLLFYSVGIGQISSEVPQNLSASRPQDRQFILSSKKLLLSDSGFYLCAWIRQGGTEAFFGQGTRLTVV.

The chain is built from TRBV27 and TRBJ1-5; TRBD1 aligns across 8 bases. This CDR3 is built from 16 residues. The germline CDR1 and CDR2 sequences are MNHEY and SMNVEV (reference sequence). V shed 2 bases and J 4 bases; nucleotides not matched to a gene: 7. The CDR3 sequence: CASSLGGQGGNQPQHF. CDR3 nucleotides: TGTGCCAGCAGTTTAGGAGGACAGGGTGGGAATCAGCCCCAGCATTTT.

The gene calls are TRBV21-1 and TRBJ1-5; the table names TRBD1, a call not compared with the DNA. TRBV21-1 is a known pseudogene. The CDR3 is made up of 15 amino acids. The CDR3 is CASSKGARIPQPQHF. The CDR3 nucleotides are TGTGCCAGCAGCAAAGGGGCACGTATTCCTCAGCCCCAGCATTTT.

Here the CDR3 DNA reads TGTGCCAGCAGCATCACATCTCTCTACGAGCAGTACTTC. This codes for CASSITSLYEQYF. V usage is TRBV7-8 and J usage is TRBJ2-7; no definite D call. From germline, CDR1 is SGHVS and CDR2 FQNEAQ. V shed 5 bases and J shed 3 bases, with 11 bases lying between them. This CDR3 comprises 13 residues.

Only a few counts were recorded for this clone. The chain is built from TRBV11-2 and TRBJ2-1, with 7 bases that match TRBD1. The CDR3 totals 14 residues. Germline assignment: CDR1 SGHAT and CDR2 FQNNGV. With V trimmed by 5 bases and J by 4 bases, 5 bases remained unmatched. CDR3 sequence: CASSPTGQYNEQFF. The DNA for the CDR3 is TGTGCCAGCAGCCCGACAGGGCAGTACAATGAGCAGTTCTTC.

The CDR3 DNA follows: TGTGCCAGCAGTCTCCTGACAGGTCCAACCTACGAGCAGTACTTC. Translating it yields CASSLLTGPTYEQYF. This chain links TRBV28 with TRBJ2-7; perhaps TRBD1 as D (6 bases). CDR1 and CDR2 (germline): MDHEN, SYDVKM. V shed 5 bases and J shed 2 bases, with 16 bases lying between them. There are 15 residues in the CDR3.

V and J are TRBV7-9 and TRBJ1-1, with D possibly TRBD1 on 6 matching bases. From germline, CDR1 is SEHNR and CDR2 FQNEAQ (reference sequence). The V end was cut by 6 bases, the J end by 1 base, with 18 bases between. The CDR3 sequence is 16 residues long. For the CDR3, the DNA is TGTGCCAGCAGTACCCAATTGGGACACACGAACACTGAAGCTTTCTTT. Translated, it gives CASSTQLGHTNTEAFF.

The chain recombines TRBV7-8 with TRBJ1-1; D is unclear. This CDR3 region has 13 residues. Trimming cost V 6 bases and J 5 bases, with 13 bases left between them. From germline, CDR1 is SGHVS and CDR2 FQNEAQ. CDR3 in DNA: TGTGCCAGCAGTTCCTCCCGGGATACTGAAGCTTTCTTT. Protein: CASSSSRDTEAFF.